Listed below are T cell receptor beta chains from one sample, sequenced in a study of blood T cell repertoires in COVID-19. Some clones are missing from TCRdb's copy, which holds only in-frame ones; the method was immunoSEQ multiplex PCR. The repertoire consists of approximately 280,000 clones, with approximately 86% occurring once and the leading ten covering more than 7.5%. Sequencing was carried out using peripheral blood. These receptor sequences come from a man between 18 and 29 years old with active or convalescent COVID-19. CDR3s include the opening cysteine and the closing phenylalanine or tryptophan. Fields, in order: clone size, V gene, D gene, J gene, CDR3 protein. D genes are given only for firm matches. Size is omitted from some rows. Given values are once, few, many or a class for expanded clones.

once,TRBV15,TRBD1,TRBJ1-2,CATSRPHPTGVDYGYTF
NA,TRBV11-2,TRBD1,TRBJ1-2,CASSLDRGYNYGYTF
NA,TRBV11-3,TRBD1,TRBJ2-7,CASSPGQAYEQYF
NA,TRBV3-1/TRBV3-2,NA,TRBJ1-6,CASSQELHSPLHF
NA,TRBV9,NA,TRBJ2-3,CASSVEASTDTQYF
once,TRBV10-1,NA,TRBJ1-1,CASSDRQGQAFF
few,TRBV5-8,NA,TRBJ2-5,CASSLGGLTGQETQYF
NA,TRBV7-2,NA,TRBJ2-7,CASSLDSSSYEQYF
NA,TRBV3-1/TRBV3-2,TRBD2,TRBJ2-7,CASSRSSGQGYEQYF
NA,TRBV2,NA,TRBJ2-7,CASSSGSLDYEQYF
few,TRBV3-1/TRBV3-2,NA,TRBJ1-1,CASSRNTLVTEAFF
once,TRBV7-9,NA,TRBJ2-2,CASSLTGPLELFF
NA,TRBV5-5,TRBD2,TRBJ2-5,CASRREALASGGRETQYF
NA,TRBV19,TRBD2,TRBJ2-7,CASSPSGGEGYEQYF
once,TRBV4-1,NA,TRBJ1-5,CASSRNVGAGNQPQHF
NA,TRBV6-4,TRBD1,TRBJ2-1,CASSDFGTGNYNEQFF
NA,TRBV6-1,NA,TRBJ1-4,CASSDMRGMTGANEKLFF
NA,TRBV18,NA,TRBJ1-2,CASSPRWERGYTF
NA,TRBV10-2,TRBD2,TRBJ2-3,CASSEPPPGLATFDTQYF
NA,TRBV7-2,NA,TRBJ1-3,CASSLLGDRGRNTIYF
NA,TRBV6-6,TRBD1,TRBJ2-2,CASVRTGQENTGELFF
few,TRBV5-6,TRBD1,TRBJ2-7,CASSLGRGSYEQYF
NA,TRBV15,NA,TRBJ1-3,CATSRDMADTIYF
NA,TRBV3-1/TRBV3-2,TRBD2,TRBJ2-5,CASSQEGGLAGVQETQYF
NA,TRBV11-2,NA,TRBJ2-5,CASSLEEATQYF
NA,TRBV29-1,NA,TRBJ1-3,CSVEGASNSGNTIYF
NA,TRBV3-1/TRBV3-2,NA,TRBJ1-3,CASSQVTSFIGNTIYF
NA,TRBV2,NA,TRBJ1-2,CASPEQGNGYTF
NA,TRBV11-3,NA,TRBJ2-7,CASSLAIGYEQYF
NA,TRBV27,NA,TRBJ1-2,CASSPAGTYYGYTF
once,TRBV15,NA,TRBJ1-6,CATSKDHSSYNSPLHF
NA,TRBV10-1,NA,TRBJ2-3,CARLTASGDTSTDTQYF
once,TRBV12-3/TRBV12-4,TRBD1,TRBJ1-1,CASSFTGGEAFF
once,TRBV24-1,TRBD2,TRBJ2-2,CATSAETSANTGELFF
NA,TRBV13,TRBD2,TRBJ2-7,CASSRGLAGAYEQYF
NA,TRBV6-5,TRBD1,TRBJ2-7,CASKGQTYEQYF
once,TRBV7-9,NA,TRBJ2-5,CASSSPDRGETQYF
NA,TRBV25-1,NA,TRBJ1-1,CASRTLRGEAFF
NA,TRBV4-1,TRBD1,TRBJ2-7,CASSYGQGGSYEQYF
NA,TRBV7-2,NA,TRBJ2-5,CASSPPSVQETQYF
NA,TRBV9,NA,TRBJ2-6,CASSVAGAGANVLTF
NA,TRBV7-2,TRBD1,TRBJ1-1,CASSLPGQGQAGNTEAFF
few,TRBV29-1,NA,TRBJ1-1,CSDTVVWTEAFF